Following are 19 T cell receptor beta chains from one sample sequenced in a study of T cell responses to AZD1222 COVID-19 vaccine. Sequencing was performed with immunoSEQ multiplex PCR; in TCRdb, only in-frame clones are kept and a portion is missing. The table records fewer than 150,000 clones, roughly 84% of them present only once. The sample was peripheral blood, taken 28 days after the second AZD1222 dose. The receptors come from an adult who received the AZD1222 COVID-19 vaccine.

V is TRBV5-1 and J is TRBJ2-3; tentatively, D is TRBD2 (6 bases). V was cut by 4 bases and J by 0 bases, with 15 bases left in between. Germline CDR1 and CDR2: SGHRS and YFSETQ. The length of the CDR3 is 16 residues. The CDR3 here is CASSQVLRGSTDTQYF. The DNA of the CDR3 is TGCGCCAGCAGCCAAGTTTTGCGGGGAAGCACAGATACGCAGTATTTT.

This clone showed up just a few times. The chain carries TRBV24-1 and TRBJ1-2; possibly TRBD1 for D (5 bases). There are 14 residues in the CDR3. Germline V gene sequence: CDR1 KGHDR, CDR2 SFDVKD. V lost 2 bases and J lost 4, with 10 bases in between. Written as DNA, the CDR3 is TGTGCCACCAGTGATTCCGGCCAGGGCTATGGCTACACCTTC. Amino acid sequence: CATSDSGQGYGYTF.

This clone has a single count. V and J are TRBV5-3 and TRBJ2-2; 9 bases agree with TRBD1. TRBV5-3 is recorded as an ORF, its role being uncertain. This CDR3 region has 16 residues. Trimming cost V 7 bases and J 2 bases; bases outside gene matches: 9. In DNA, the CDR3 is TGTGCCAGAGGGGACAGGGAACTTAGAAACACCGGGGAGCTGTTTTTT. Its translation is CARGDRELRNTGELFF.

The chain carries TRBV4-1 and TRBJ2-1; no clear D. Trimming pared 4 bases from V and 5 bases from J, leaving 21 bases between. This CDR3 has 17 amino acids. The germline V gene encodes CDR1 MGHRA and CDR2 YSYEKL. The CDR3 DNA reads as TGCGCCAGCAGCCCGAGTGAAAACGAATTACTTGACAATGAGCAGTTCTTC. This gives the protein CASSPSENELLDNEQFF.

J is TRBJ1-6 and V is TRBV7-8; 7 bases map to TRBD1. CDR1 SGHVS and CDR2 FQNEAQ come from the germline V gene. This CDR3 is 15 amino acids long. V gave up 5 bases and J gave up 8 bases; unmatched junction bases: 9. The DNA of the CDR3 is TGTGCCAGCAGCGTTACAGGGGACTGGGATTCACCCCTCCACTTT. This sequence encodes CASSVTGDWDSPLHF.

This clone was counted many times. The V gene is TRBV28, the J gene TRBJ2-2; the D gene is possibly TRBD1 (6 bases). This CDR3 is 16 amino acids long. Trimming cost V 4 bases and J 0 bases, with 12 bases left between them. The V gene's germline CDR1 is MDHEN and CDR2 SYDVKM. Here the CDR3 DNA reads TGTGCCAGCAGTTCCGCAGGGGCGGCGAACACCGGGGAGCTGTTTTTT. Translated: CASSSAGAANTGELFF. Looking up the rest from reference TRBV28 and TRBJ2-2 gives the full variable domain: DVKVTQSSRYLVKRTGEKVFLECVQDMDHENMFWYRQDPGLGLRLIYFSYDVKMKEKGDIPEGYSVSREKKERFSLILESASTNQTSMYLCASSSAGAANTGELFFGEGSRLTVL.

V gene TRBV10-3 combines with J gene TRBJ1-6, with 8 bases aligning to TRBD1. Germline V gene lookup returns CDR1 ENHRY and CDR2 SYGVKD. CDR3 length equals 14 residues. V lost 5 bases and J lost 7; bases outside the gene matches: 4. CDR3 bases: TGTGCCATCAGTCTGGACAGGGCCAATTCACCCCTCCACTTT. It specifies CAISLDRANSPLHF.

The rearrangement links TRBV6-5 to TRBJ1-1; perhaps TRBD1 as D (5 bases). Germline-derived CDR1 and CDR2 are MNHEY and SVGAGI. The V end lost 10 bases, the J end lost 1 base, and 13 bases lay between the germline ends. The CDR3 runs to 13 residues. The chain's CDR3 is CATTFGGNTEAFF. The CDR3 DNA reads as TGTGCCACCACTTTTGGGGGGAACACTGAAGCTTTCTTT.

The chain employs TRBV2 and TRBJ2-1, with D uncertain. CDR3 size: 16 residues. Trimming removed 6 bases from V and 2 bases from J, with 17 bases in between. CDR1 SNHLY and CDR2 FYNNEI come from the germline V gene. CDR3 sequence (DNA): TGTGCCAGCAGGAGTGTATTGGATTGGACCTACAATGAGCAGTTCTTC. Residues: CASRSVLDWTYNEQFF.

The chain uses TRBV6-5 and TRBJ2-2; 7 positions match TRBD1. Germline V gene data show CDR1 as MNHEY and CDR2 as SVGAGI. The CDR3 length is 14 residues. The V and J ends lost 6 bases and 8 bases, in that order; junction bases with no gene match: 9. The CDR3 protein is CASSHRGKGGELFF. DNA for the CDR3: TGTGCCAGCAGCCACAGGGGAAAGGGGGGGGAGCTGTTTTTT.

The genes are TRBV18 and TRBJ2-1, with a weak D call TRBD1 (5 bases). Germline V gives CDR1 KGHSH, CDR2 LQKENI. CDR3 size: 16 residues. The germline V and J ends were trimmed by 0 bases and 7 bases, with 16 bases remaining between them. This chain's CDR3 is CASSPPAASQGNEQFF. The DNA of the CDR3 is TGTGCCAGCTCACCACCGGCGGCCTCCCAGGGAAATGAGCAGTTCTTC.

This clone was seen a single time. The chain recombines TRBV4-1 with TRBJ2-5; 9 nucleotides line up with TRBD1. There are 16 residues in the CDR3. CDR1 MGHRA and CDR2 YSYEKL come from the germline V gene. Trimming took 0 bases from V and 5 from J; bases not matched to a gene: 7. The CDR3 DNA sequence: TGCGCCAGCAGCCAAGAGGACAGGGGTGGGTTGGAGACCCAGTACTTC. Translation: CASSQEDRGGLETQYF.

The genes are TRBV29-1 and TRBJ1-5; D unclear. CDR1 SQVTM and CDR2 ANQGSEA come from the germline V gene. The length of the CDR3 is 12 residues. Trimming took off 7 bases at V and 4 bases at J, with 11 bases between the two ends. The CDR3 bases are TGCAGCGCTACGACGCCGAATCAGCCCCAGCATTTT. Protein: CSATTPNQPQHF.

The genes are TRBV6-5 and TRBJ1-1; 9 positions agree with TRBD1. V shed 8 bases and J 4 bases; nucleotides not matched to a gene: 5. The CDR3 covers 13 residues. Germline V gene data show CDR1 as MNHEY and CDR2 as SVGAGI. The CDR3 DNA follows: TGTGCCAGCCGGACAGGGGAGTCCACTGAAGCTTTCTTT. This codes for CASRTGESTEAFF.

V usage is TRBV7-2 and J usage is TRBJ1-5; no clear D gene. Looked up from germline, CDR1 is SGHTA and CDR2 is FQGNSA. The length of the CDR3 is 16 residues. V was clipped by 1 base and J by 5 bases, with 15 bases between them. Here the CDR3 reads CASSLVSVVGHQPQHF. For the CDR3, the DNA is TGTGCCAGCAGCTTAGTATCCGTAGTCGGTCATCAGCCCCAGCATTTT.

This sequence joins TRBV29-1 and TRBJ2-7; no reliable D call. CDR1 and CDR2 from the germline V gene are SQVTM and ANQGSEA. With 7 bases removed from V and 0 bases from J, the gap between germline ends came to 13 bases. The CDR3 spans 13 residues. Here the CDR3 reads CSARPTTSYEQYF. CDR3 DNA sequence: TGCAGCGCCCGGCCGACGACCTCCTACGAGCAGTACTTC.

In its sample, this clone was seen a few times. V gene TRBV4-1 combines with J gene TRBJ2-1; 7 bases map to TRBD2. The CDR3 spans 17 residues. Germline V lookup: CDR1 MGHRA, CDR2 YSYEKL. V dropped 1 base and J dropped 6; count of bases not matched to a gene: 12. DNA of the CDR3: TGCGCCAGCAGCCAAGTCTTGGGGCGGGAGCAAGGCAATGAGCAGTTCTTC. Translated: CASSQVLGREQGNEQFF.

The CDR3 sequence: CAISGETSGSSYEQYF. CDR3 bases: TGTGCCATCAGTGGGGAGACTAGCGGGAGTTCTTACGAGCAGTACTTC. The chain joins TRBV10-3 to TRBJ2-7; 12 positions match TRBD2. Looked up from germline, CDR1 is ENHRY and CDR2 is SYGVKD. J lost 4 bases, V lost 4 bases, and 8 bases had no gene match. The length of the CDR3 is 16 residues.

The chain couples TRBV19 to TRBJ1-1; unclear D gene. The CDR3 consists of 14 residues. V was pared by 3 bases and J by 0 bases, with 8 bases between. The germline V gene has CDR1 LNHDA and CDR2 SQIVND (reference sequence). The CDR3 region has the DNA TGTGCCAGTAGTATTACAGATCTGAACACTGAAGCTTTCTTT. This encodes CASSITDLNTEAFF. Full variable domain (outside the CDR3, taken from reference TRBV19 and TRBJ1-1): DGGITQSPKYLFRKEGQNVTLSCEQNLNHDAMYWYRQDPGQGLRLIYYSQIVNDFQKGDIAEGYSVSREKKESFPLTVTSAQKNPTAFYLCASSITDLNTEAFFGQGTRLTVV.